Presented here are 18 T cell receptor beta chains from one specimen sequenced in a study of T cell responses to AZD1222 COVID-19 vaccine (dated by TCRdb to the early 2020s). Libraries were prepared through the immunoSEQ multiplex PCR assay. TCRdb re-hosts the immuneACCESS table, in-frame sequences only. Its copies lack some clones; in the studies checked, an unresolved V gene accounts for under half of them, and the cause for the rest is not known. For this sample the table gives roughly 150,000 clones, of which 92% were detected only once. The ten largest clones add up to 1.1% to 1.5% of the sample. Sample time point, as interpreted from the label and publication: baseline before first vaccination. The sequences come from peripheral blood, collected on day 0 of AZD1222 vaccination. The source is an adult in good health.

This chain uses TRBV7-2 with TRBJ1-5, with TRBD1 as a possible D gene (6 bases). CDR3 length equals 15 residues. Germline V gene lookup returns CDR1 SGHTA and CDR2 FQGNSA. V was trimmed by 8 bases and J by 2 bases, leaving 16 bases between them. Here the CDR3 reads CASATGQGRNQPQHF. CDR3 in DNA: TGTGCCAGCGCTACGGGGCAGGGGCGCAATCAGCCCCAGCATTTT.

The chain couples TRBV11-2 to TRBJ1-1; D is uncertain. The CDR3 totals 11 residues. Per the germline V gene, CDR1 is SGHAT and CDR2 is FQNNGV. The ends were cut back, 1 base at V and 5 bases at J, with 2 bases in the middle. The DNA of the CDR3 is TGTGCCAGCAGCTTAGGGACTGAAGCTTTCTTT. Its protein product is CASSLGTEAFF.

This clone was detected only a few times. The V call is TRBV19, the J call TRBJ1-1; TRBD1 aligns across 8 bases. V shed 5 bases and J 4 bases; nucleotides not matched to a gene: 9. The CDR3 totals 15 residues. CDR1 and CDR2 (germline): LNHDA, SQIVND (reference sequence). The CDR3 DNA reads as TGTGCCAGTAGTGCCAGGACAGGGATAGGCACTGAAGCTTTCTTT. Residues: CASSARTGIGTEAFF.

The chain links TRBV5-4 to TRBJ2-3, with D tentatively TRBD2 (5 bases). Per germline, CDR1 SGHNT and CDR2 YYREEE (reference sequence). The V end lost 5 bases, the J end lost 0 bases, and 19 bases lay between the germline ends. The CDR3 contains 17 residues. The CDR3 bases are TGTGCCAGCAGTCCCTCGGCCCCACTAGGTAGCACAGATACGCAGTATTTT. This sequence encodes CASSPSAPLGSTDTQYF.

This chain links TRBV7-8 with TRBJ1-1, with D unclear. This CDR3 spans 12 amino acids. The germline V gene has CDR1 SGHVS and CDR2 FQNEAQ. V dropped 1 base and J dropped 11 bases, with 11 bases sitting between them. In DNA form, the CDR3 reads TGTGCCAGCAGCTTAGACGTTAGGTCGGCTTTCTTT. As protein: CASSLDVRSAFF.

The chain recombines TRBV7-9 with TRBJ1-1, with 8 bases fitting TRBD1. Germline V gene lookup returns CDR1 SEHNR and CDR2 FQNEAQ (reference sequence). V lost 5 bases and J lost 4; bases outside the gene matches: 12. The CDR3 has 16 amino acids. This CDR3 reads CASSTATGAGGTEAFF. The CDR3 DNA is TGTGCCAGCAGCACGGCGACAGGGGCTGGGGGCACTGAAGCTTTCTTT.

CDR3 bases: TGCGCCAGCAGTGAGTCGGGGTCTAGCGTCCCGGTCGGGCTGTTTTTT. Its protein product is CASSESGSSVPVGLFF. The rearrangement links TRBV10-1 to TRBJ2-2, with a weak D call TRBD2 (6 bases). Germline CDR1 and CDR2: WNHNN and SYGVQD (reference sequence). Trimming took off 0 bases at V and 13 bases at J, with 21 bases between the two ends. The CDR3 runs 16 residues.

For the CDR3, the DNA is TGTGCCAGCAGCCCCCTTGCAGCGGGGGGCCGCGATGAGCAGTTCTTC. Translated: CASSPLAAGGRDEQFF. This chain uses TRBV13 with TRBJ2-1, with TRBD2 matching over 9 bases. Germline V gene sequence: CDR1 PRHDT, CDR2 FYEKMQ (reference sequence). V lost 5 bases, J lost 8 bases, and 13 bases stayed unmatched. The CDR3 totals 16 residues. Variable domain in full (rest from reference TRBV13 and TRBJ2-1): AAGVIQSPRHLIKEKRETATLKCYPIPRHDTVYWYQQGPGQDPQFLISFYEKMQSDKGSIPDRFSAQQFSDYHSELNMSSLELGDSALYFCASSPLAAGGRDEQFFGPGTRLTVL.

The rearrangement links TRBV4-3 to TRBJ2-7; tentative D call: TRBD1 (5 bases). The CDR3 has 12 residues. Germline V CDR1 and CDR2: LGHNA, YSLEER. V was trimmed by 5 bases and J by 6 bases, leaving 11 bases between them. CDR3 bases: TGCGCCAGCAGCAACGACAGATCCGAGCAGTACTTC. It codes for CASSNDRSEQYF.

This chain uses TRBV6-5 with TRBJ2-1; no clear D. Germline V CDR1 and CDR2: MNHEY, SVGAGI. V was trimmed by 7 bases and J by 4 bases, leaving 5 bases between them. The CDR3 is 11 amino acids. Here the CDR3 DNA reads TGTGCCAGCACGGTTTACAATGAGCAGTTCTTC. Translating gives CASTVYNEQFF.

This chain links TRBV14 with TRBJ1-6; D is undetermined. The CDR3 length is 12 residues. V was trimmed by 3 bases and J by 6 bases, leaving 3 bases between them. The germline V gene has CDR1 SGHDN and CDR2 FVKESK. In DNA, the CDR3 is TGTGCCAGCAGCCAGAGTAATTCACCCCTCCACTTT. It translates to CASSQSNSPLHF.

This chain connects TRBV30 to TRBJ2-7; 7 bases align to TRBD1. Trimming cost V 3 bases and J 1 base; bases outside gene matches: 6. CDR3 length equals 14 residues. The germline CDR1 and CDR2 sequences are GTSNPN and SVGIG (reference sequence). The CDR3: CAWSGTESSYEQYF. DNA of the CDR3: TGTGCCTGGAGCGGGACAGAATCTTCCTACGAGCAGTACTTC.

The rearrangement joins TRBV7-2 to TRBJ1-2; D is unclear. Trimming cost V 3 bases and J 4 bases, with 9 bases left between them. This CDR3 contains 13 residues. The germline CDR1 and CDR2 sequences are SGHTA and FQGNSA. In DNA form, the CDR3 reads TGTGCCAGCAGCTTTGAGGGAGGCTATGGCTACACCTTC. It is translated as CASSFEGGYGYTF.

The sample holds a few counts of this clone. The chain uses TRBV19 and TRBJ1-1; 7 bases are a match to TRBD1. Germline V CDR1 and CDR2: LNHDA, SQIVND (reference sequence). This CDR3 has 14 residues. V lost 1 base to trimming and J lost 4 bases; unmatched junction nucleotides: 3. The CDR3 bases are TGTGCCAGTAGTATAGTCCACAGGGGCACTGAAGCTTTCTTT. Protein product: CASSIVHRGTEAFF. Based on the CDR3 plus reference TRBV19 and TRBJ1-1, the full variable domain is DGGITQSPKYLFRKEGQNVTLSCEQNLNHDAMYWYRQDPGQGLRLIYYSQIVNDFQKGDIAEGYSVSREKKESFPLTVTSAQKNPTAFYLCASSIVHRGTEAFFGQGTRLTVV.

The rearrangement uses TRBV3-1 (or the pseudogene TRBV3-2) and TRBJ2-3; 7 bases agree with TRBD2. The V gene end was trimmed by 4 bases and the J gene end by 2 bases; junction bases not matched to a gene: 9. The V gene's germline CDR1 is LGHDT and CDR2 YNNKEL (reference sequence). This CDR3 is 16 amino acids long. CDR3: CASSPRLAAYTDTQYF. The CDR3 DNA reads as TGTGCCAGCAGCCCGAGACTAGCCGCGTACACAGATACGCAGTATTTT.

Only one count was recorded for this clone. The V call is TRBV19, the J call TRBJ1-2; 9 nucleotides align to TRBD1. CDR1 is LNHDA and CDR2 is SQIVND in the germline V gene (reference sequence). Unmatched junction bases numbered 5, after V lost 3 bases and J lost 3 bases. CDR3 length: 15 amino acids. CDR3 coding DNA: TGTGCCAGTAGTATCGGCGGACAGGGGTACTATGGCTACACCTTC. As protein: CASSIGGQGYYGYTF.

The chain combines TRBV7-3 with TRBJ1-2; maybe TRBD1 (6 bases). Between the trimmed V and J ends, which lost 0 bases and 11 bases, there was a span of 13 bases. Germline loops: CDR1 SGHTA, CDR2 FQGTGA. The CDR3 loop spans 13 amino acids. CDR3 sequence reads: CASSLTRTAGYTF. CDR3 bases: TGTGCCAGCAGCTTAACCCGGACAGCGGGGTACACCTTC.

This clone has a single count. V and J are TRBV7-2 and TRBJ2-7; 10 nucleotides align to TRBD2. The V segment lost 4 bases and the J segment 1 base; nucleotides outside the gene matches: 10. The germline V gene encodes CDR1 SGHTA and CDR2 FQGNSA. The CDR3 consists of 17 residues. CDR3 amino acids: CASSSRLGLADSYEQYF. In DNA, the CDR3 is TGTGCCAGCAGCTCCAGACTCGGACTAGCGGATTCCTACGAGCAGTACTTC.